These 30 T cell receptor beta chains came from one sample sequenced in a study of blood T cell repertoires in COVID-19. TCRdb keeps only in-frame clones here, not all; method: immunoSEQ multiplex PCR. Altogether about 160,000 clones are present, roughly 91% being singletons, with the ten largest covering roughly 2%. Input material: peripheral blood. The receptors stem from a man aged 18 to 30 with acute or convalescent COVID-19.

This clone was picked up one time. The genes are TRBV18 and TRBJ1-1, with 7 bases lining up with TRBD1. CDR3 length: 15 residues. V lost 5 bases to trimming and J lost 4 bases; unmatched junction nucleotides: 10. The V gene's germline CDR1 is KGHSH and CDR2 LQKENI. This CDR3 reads CASSARDRDITEAFF. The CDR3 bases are TGTGCCAGCTCAGCCCGGGACAGAGATATCACTGAAGCTTTCTTT.

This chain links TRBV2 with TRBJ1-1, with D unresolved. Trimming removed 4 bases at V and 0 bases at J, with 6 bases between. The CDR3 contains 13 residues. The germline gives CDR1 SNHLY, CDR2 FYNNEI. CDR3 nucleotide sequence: TGTGCCAGCAGTGGGGCTTTGAACACTGAAGCTTTCTTT. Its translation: CASSGALNTEAFF.

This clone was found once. CDR3: CAWAEGRKGDQPQHF. CDR3 in DNA: TGTGCCTGGGCAGAGGGCAGGAAGGGAGATCAGCCCCAGCATTTT. The chain joins TRBV30 to TRBJ1-5; D call uncertain. Per the germline V gene, CDR1 is GTSNPN and CDR2 is SVGIG (reference sequence). V dropped 5 bases and J dropped 5 bases, with 19 bases sitting between them. This CDR3 spans 15 amino acids.

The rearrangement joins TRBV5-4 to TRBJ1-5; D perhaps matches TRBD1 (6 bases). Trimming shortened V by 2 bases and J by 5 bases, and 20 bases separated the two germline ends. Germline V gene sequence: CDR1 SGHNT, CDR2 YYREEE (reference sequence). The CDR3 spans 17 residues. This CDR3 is CASSFRQVRNDHQPQHF. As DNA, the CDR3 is TGTGCCAGCAGCTTTAGACAGGTTCGCAACGACCATCAGCCCCAGCATTTT.

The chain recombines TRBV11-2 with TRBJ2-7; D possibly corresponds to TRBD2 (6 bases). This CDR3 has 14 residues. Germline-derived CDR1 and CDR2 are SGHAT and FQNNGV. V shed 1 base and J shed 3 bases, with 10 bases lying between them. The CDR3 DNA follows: TGTGCCAGCAGCTTAGGGCAGGGACTCTACGAGCAGTACTTC. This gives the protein CASSLGQGLYEQYF.

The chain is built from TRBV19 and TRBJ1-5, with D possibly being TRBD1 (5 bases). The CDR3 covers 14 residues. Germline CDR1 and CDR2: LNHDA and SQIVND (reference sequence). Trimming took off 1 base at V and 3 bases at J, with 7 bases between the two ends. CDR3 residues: CASSIGQNNQPQHF. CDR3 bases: TGTGCCAGTAGTATAGGACAGAACAATCAGCCCCAGCATTTT.

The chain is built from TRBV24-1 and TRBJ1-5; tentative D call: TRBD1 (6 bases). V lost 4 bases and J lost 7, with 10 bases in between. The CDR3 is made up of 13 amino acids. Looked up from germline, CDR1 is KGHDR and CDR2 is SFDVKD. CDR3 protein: CATSEVTGQPQHF. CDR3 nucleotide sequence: TGTGCCACCAGTGAAGTAACAGGGCAGCCCCAGCATTTT.

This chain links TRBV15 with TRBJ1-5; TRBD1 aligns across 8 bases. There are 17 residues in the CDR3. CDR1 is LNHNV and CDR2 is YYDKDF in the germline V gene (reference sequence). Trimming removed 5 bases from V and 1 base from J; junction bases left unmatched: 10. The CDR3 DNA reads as TGTGCCACCAGCGGAGCGACAGGGGTGTTAAGCAATCAGCCCCAGCATTTT. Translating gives CATSGATGVLSNQPQHF.

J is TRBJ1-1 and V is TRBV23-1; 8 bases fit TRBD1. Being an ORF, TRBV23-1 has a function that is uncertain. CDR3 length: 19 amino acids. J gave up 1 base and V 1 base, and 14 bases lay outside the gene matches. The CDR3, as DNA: TGCGCCAGCAGTCAATGCGACAGGGGAAGACTTTTTTGGAACACTGAAGCTTTCTTT. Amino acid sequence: CASSQCDRGRLFWNTEAFF.

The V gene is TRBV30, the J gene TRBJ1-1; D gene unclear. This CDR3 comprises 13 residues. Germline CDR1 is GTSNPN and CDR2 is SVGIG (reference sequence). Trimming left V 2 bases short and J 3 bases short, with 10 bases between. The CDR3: CAWSSESYTEAFF. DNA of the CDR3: TGTGCCTGGAGTTCAGAATCTTACACTGAAGCTTTCTTT.

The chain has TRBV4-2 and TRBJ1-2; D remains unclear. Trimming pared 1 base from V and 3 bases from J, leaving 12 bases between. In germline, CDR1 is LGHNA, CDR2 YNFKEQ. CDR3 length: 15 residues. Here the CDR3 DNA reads TGTGCCAGCAGCCAAGGGCCTCTAGGTGACTATGGCTACACCTTC. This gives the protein CASSQGPLGDYGYTF.

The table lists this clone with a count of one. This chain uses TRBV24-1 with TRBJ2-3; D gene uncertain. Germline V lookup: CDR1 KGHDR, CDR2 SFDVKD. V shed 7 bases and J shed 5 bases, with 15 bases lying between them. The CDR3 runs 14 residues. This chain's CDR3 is CATSSLGPEDTQYF. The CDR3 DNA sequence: TGTGCCACCAGCTCTCTTGGGCCGGAAGATACGCAGTATTTT.

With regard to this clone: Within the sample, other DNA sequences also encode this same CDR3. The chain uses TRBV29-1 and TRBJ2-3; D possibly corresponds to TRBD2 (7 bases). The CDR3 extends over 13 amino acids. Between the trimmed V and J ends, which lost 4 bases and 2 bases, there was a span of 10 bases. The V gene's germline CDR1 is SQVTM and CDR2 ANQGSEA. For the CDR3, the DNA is TGCAGCGTTGCCGGGGGGCACACAGATACGCAGTATTTT. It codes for CSVAGGHTDTQYF.

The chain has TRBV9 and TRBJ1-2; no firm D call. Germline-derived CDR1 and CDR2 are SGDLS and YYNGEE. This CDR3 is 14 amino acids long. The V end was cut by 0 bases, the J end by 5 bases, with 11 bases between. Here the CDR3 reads CASSVGGGRYGYTF. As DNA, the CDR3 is TGTGCCAGCAGCGTAGGGGGAGGAAGGTATGGCTACACCTTC.

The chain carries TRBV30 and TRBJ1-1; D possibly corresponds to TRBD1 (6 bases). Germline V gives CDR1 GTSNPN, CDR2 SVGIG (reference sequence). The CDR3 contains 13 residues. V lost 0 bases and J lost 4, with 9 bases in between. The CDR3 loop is CAWSVPGATEAFF. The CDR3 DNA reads TGTGCCTGGAGTGTACCAGGGGCCACTGAAGCTTTCTTT.

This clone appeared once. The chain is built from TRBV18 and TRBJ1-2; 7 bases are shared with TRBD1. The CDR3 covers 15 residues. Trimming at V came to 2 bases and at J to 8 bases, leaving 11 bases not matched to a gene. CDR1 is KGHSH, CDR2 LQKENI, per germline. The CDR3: CASSPRTGPTWGYTF. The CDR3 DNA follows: TGTGCCAGCTCACCAAGGACAGGACCTACTTGGGGCTACACCTTC.

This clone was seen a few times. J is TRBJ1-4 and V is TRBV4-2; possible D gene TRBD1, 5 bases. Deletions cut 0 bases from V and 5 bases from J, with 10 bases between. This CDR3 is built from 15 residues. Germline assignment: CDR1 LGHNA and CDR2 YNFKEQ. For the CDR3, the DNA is TGTGCCAGCAGCCAAGATCGGGGGGGGAATGAAAAACTGTTTTTT. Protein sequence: CASSQDRGGNEKLFF.

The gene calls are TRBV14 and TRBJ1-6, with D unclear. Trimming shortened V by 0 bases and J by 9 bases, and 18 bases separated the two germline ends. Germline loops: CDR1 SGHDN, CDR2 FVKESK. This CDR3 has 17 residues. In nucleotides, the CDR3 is TGTGCCAGCAGCCAAGATAGCTGGTCAGCGACTAGTTCACCCCTCCACTTT. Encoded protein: CASSQDSWSATSSPLHF.

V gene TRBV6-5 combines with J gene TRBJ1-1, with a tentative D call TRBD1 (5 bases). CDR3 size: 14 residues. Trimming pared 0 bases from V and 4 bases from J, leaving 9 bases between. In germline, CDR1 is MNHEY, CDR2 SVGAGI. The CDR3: CASSYSSRGTEAFF. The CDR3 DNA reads TGTGCCAGCAGTTACTCTTCAAGGGGCACTGAAGCTTTCTTT.

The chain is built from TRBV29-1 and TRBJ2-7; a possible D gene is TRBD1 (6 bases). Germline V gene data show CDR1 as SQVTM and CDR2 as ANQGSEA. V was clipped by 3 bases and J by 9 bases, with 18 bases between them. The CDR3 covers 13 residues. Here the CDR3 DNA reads TGCAGCGTTGAGGGTAGGGGAATAGGGGGGCAGTACTTC. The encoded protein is CSVEGRGIGGQYF.

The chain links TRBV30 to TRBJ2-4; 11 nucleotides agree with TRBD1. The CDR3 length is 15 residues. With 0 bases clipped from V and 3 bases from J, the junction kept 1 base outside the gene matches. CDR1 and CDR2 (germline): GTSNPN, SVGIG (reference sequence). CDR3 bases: TGTGCCTGGAGTGTCGGGACAGGGGGCAAAAACATTCAGTACTTC. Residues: CAWSVGTGGKNIQYF.

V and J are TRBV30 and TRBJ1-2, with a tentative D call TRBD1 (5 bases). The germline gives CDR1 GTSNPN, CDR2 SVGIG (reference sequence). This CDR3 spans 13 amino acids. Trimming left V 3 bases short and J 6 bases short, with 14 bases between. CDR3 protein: CAWRDQGFDGYTF. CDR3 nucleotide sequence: TGTGCCTGGAGGGATCAGGGATTTGATGGCTACACCTTC.

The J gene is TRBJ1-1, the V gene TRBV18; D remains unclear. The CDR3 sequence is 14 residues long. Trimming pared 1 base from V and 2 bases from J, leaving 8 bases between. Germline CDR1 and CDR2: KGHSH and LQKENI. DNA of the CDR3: TGTGCCAGCTCACCACAGTTAGTAAACACTGAAGCTTTCTTT. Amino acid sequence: CASSPQLVNTEAFF.

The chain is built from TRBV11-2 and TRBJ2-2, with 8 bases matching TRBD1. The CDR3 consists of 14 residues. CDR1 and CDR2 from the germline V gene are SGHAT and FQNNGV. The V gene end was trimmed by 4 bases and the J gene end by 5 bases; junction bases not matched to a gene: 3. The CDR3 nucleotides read TGTGCCAGCAGCTCCACAGGGGGAACCGGGGAGCTGTTTTTT. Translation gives CASSSTGGTGELFF. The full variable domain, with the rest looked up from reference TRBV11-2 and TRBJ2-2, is EAGVAQSPRYKIIEKRQSVAFWCNPISGHATLYWYQQILGQGPKLLIQFQNNGVVDDSQLPKDRFSAERLKGVDSTLKIQPAKLEDSAVYLCASSSTGGTGELFFGEGSRLTVL.

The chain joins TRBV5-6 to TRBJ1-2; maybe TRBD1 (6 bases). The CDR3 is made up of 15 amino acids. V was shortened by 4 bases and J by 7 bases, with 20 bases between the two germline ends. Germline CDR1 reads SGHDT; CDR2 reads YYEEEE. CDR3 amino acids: CASSPATGFGGGYTF. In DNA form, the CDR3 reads TGTGCCAGCAGCCCTGCTACAGGGTTCGGTGGTGGCTACACCTTC.

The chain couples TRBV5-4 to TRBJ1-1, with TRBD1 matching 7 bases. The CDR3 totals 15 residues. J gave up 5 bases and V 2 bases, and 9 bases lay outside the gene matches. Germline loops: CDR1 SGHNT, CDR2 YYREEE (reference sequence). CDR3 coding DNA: TGTGCCAGCAGCTTCGGGTCCCCAGGGGGGACTGAAGCTTTCTTT. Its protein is CASSFGSPGGTEAFF.

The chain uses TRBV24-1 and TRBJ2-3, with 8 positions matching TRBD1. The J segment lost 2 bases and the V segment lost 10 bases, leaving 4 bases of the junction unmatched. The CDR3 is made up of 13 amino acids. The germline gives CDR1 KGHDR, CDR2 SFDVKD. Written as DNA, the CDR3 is TGTGCCACGGGGACAGGACTCACAGATACGCAGTATTTT. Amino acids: CATGTGLTDTQYF.

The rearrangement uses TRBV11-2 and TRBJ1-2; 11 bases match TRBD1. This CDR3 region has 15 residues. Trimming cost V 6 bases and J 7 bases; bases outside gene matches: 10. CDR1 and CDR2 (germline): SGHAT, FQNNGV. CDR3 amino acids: CASSSPDRGQFGYTF. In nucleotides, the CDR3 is TGTGCCAGCAGTTCCCCGGACAGGGGGCAGTTTGGCTACACCTTC.

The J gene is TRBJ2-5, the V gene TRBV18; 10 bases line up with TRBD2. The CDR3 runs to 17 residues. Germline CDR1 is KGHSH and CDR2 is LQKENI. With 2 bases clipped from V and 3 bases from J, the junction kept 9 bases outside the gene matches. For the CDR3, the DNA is TGTGCCAGCTCACCAAGAGTAGCGGGAGGCCAGAAAGAGACCCAGTACTTC. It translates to CASSPRVAGGQKETQYF.

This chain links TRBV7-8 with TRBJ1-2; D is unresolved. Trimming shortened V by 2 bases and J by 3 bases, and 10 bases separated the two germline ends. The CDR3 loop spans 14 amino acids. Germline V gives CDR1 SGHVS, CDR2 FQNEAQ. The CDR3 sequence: CASSLTTGDYGYTF. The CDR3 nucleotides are TGTGCCAGCAGCTTAACGACCGGGGACTATGGCTACACCTTC.